Each of the 22 T cell receptor beta chains below was sequenced from the same sample in a study of blood T cell repertoires in COVID-19. Libraries were prepared by immunoSEQ multiplex PCR; TCRdb keeps only in-frame clonotypes and omits some of them. This sample has approximately 280,000 clones, with around nine tenths found just once. The sequencing sample was made of PBMCs or T cells enriched from blood (not recorded which). Receptors were obtained from a woman aged 18-29 years who had recovered from COVID-19.

The chain couples TRBV30 to TRBJ2-3, with D possibly TRBD1 on 6 matching bases. This CDR3 region has 12 residues. The ends were cut back, 7 bases at V and 4 bases at J, with 12 bases in the middle. From germline, CDR1 is GTSNPN and CDR2 SVGIG (reference sequence). The CDR3 sequence: CASTGLPDTQYF. For the CDR3, the DNA is TGTGCCTCGACAGGTCTACCAGATACGCAGTATTTT.

The rearrangement uses TRBV5-4 and TRBJ2-7, with D possibly TRBD1 on 6 matching bases. Trimming took off 3 bases at V and 3 bases at J, with 10 bases between the two ends. This CDR3 has 13 amino acids. Germline V gene sequence: CDR1 SGHNT, CDR2 YYREEE (reference sequence). CDR3 bases: TGTGCCAGCAGCTCAGGGGCGGGCTACGAGCAGTACTTC. It translates to CASSSGAGYEQYF.

With respect to this clone: Other DNA sequences within the sample encode an identical CDR3. This chain joins TRBV28 and TRBJ1-1; D gene ambiguous. V was shortened by 5 bases and J by 5 bases, with 9 bases between the two germline ends. The CDR3 consists of 12 residues. Germline CDR1 reads MDHEN; CDR2 reads SYDVKM. The CDR3 spells CASSHGGTEAFF. The CDR3, as DNA: TGTGCCAGCAGTCACGGCGGGACTGAAGCTTTCTTT.

The chain links TRBV7-9 to TRBJ2-5, with TRBD2 identical over 12 bases. CDR1 and CDR2 from the germline V gene are SEHNR and FQNEAQ (reference sequence). The ends lost 1 base at V and 4 bases at J; junction bases unmatched: 1. The length of the CDR3 is 15 residues. In DNA form, the CDR3 reads TGTGCCAGCAGCTTAGAGGGACTAGCGGGAGAGACCCAGTACTTC. Amino acids: CASSLEGLAGETQYF.

The chain combines TRBV18 with TRBJ2-7, with a tentative D call TRBD1 (5 bases). The germline gives CDR1 KGHSH, CDR2 LQKENI. Trimming removed 3 bases at V and 3 bases at J, with 12 bases between. The length of the CDR3 is 14 residues. CDR3 amino acids: CASSPQGQGYEQYF. The DNA for the CDR3 is TGTGCCAGCTCACCTCAGGGTCAGGGCTACGAGCAGTACTTC.

This clone was counted between two and nine times. The chain uses TRBV9 and TRBJ2-3; a weak D match, TRBD2 (6 bases). The CDR3 sequence is 16 residues long. Germline lookup yields CDR1 SGDLS and CDR2 YYNGEE. Deletions cut 0 bases from V and 2 bases from J, with 13 bases between. The CDR3 reads CASSVDIAANTDTQYF. Written as DNA, the CDR3 is TGTGCCAGCAGCGTAGATATAGCGGCCAACACAGATACGCAGTATTTT.

The chain joins TRBV7-8 to TRBJ1-6; TRBD1 aligns across 9 bases. The CDR3 has 19 amino acids. With 5 bases clipped from V and 2 bases from J, the junction kept 13 bases outside the gene matches. Germline V gene sequence: CDR1 SGHVS, CDR2 FQNEAQ. This CDR3 is CASSRKGQGLSTYNSPLHF. CDR3 DNA: TGTGCCAGCAGCCGGAAGGGACAGGGTCTTAGCACCTATAATTCACCCCTCCACTTT.

V usage is TRBV4-2 and J usage is TRBJ2-2; 9 bases match TRBD2. Trimming cost V 6 bases and J 0 bases; bases outside gene matches: 2. CDR1 LGHNA and CDR2 YNFKEQ come from the germline V gene. The CDR3 totals 15 residues. The CDR3 DNA sequence: TGTGCCAGCAGACGACTAGCGGCGAACACCGGGGAGCTGTTTTTT. Residues: CASRRLAANTGELFF.

V is TRBV28 and J is TRBJ2-1; 12 bases are shared with TRBD2. The V gene end was trimmed by 3 bases and the J gene end by 2 bases; junction bases not matched to a gene: 2. Germline-derived CDR1 and CDR2 are MDHEN and SYDVKM. The CDR3 length is 16 residues. CDR3 amino acids: CASSFPSGGAYNEQFF. CDR3 in DNA: TGTGCCAGCAGTTTCCCTAGCGGGGGGGCCTACAATGAGCAGTTCTTC.

This sequence joins TRBV7-2 and TRBJ1-1; possibly TRBD1 for D (6 bases). The CDR3 sequence is 16 residues long. V lost 3 bases, J lost 1 base, and 15 bases lay in between. Germline V lookup: CDR1 SGHTA, CDR2 FQGNSA. CDR3 sequence reads: CASSLVPGQPNTEAFF. The CDR3 DNA follows: TGTGCCAGCAGCTTGGTACCGGGACAACCGAACACTGAAGCTTTCTTT.

The chain joins TRBV21-1 to TRBJ1-5. TRBV21-1 is listed as a pseudogene. The CDR3 has 14 residues. This chain's CDR3 is CASSKRGSNQPQHF. CDR3 coding DNA: TGTGCCAGCAGCAAAAGAGGGAGCAATCAGCCCCAGCATTTT.

This clone has just a few counts. The chain uses TRBV6-5 and TRBJ1-1; D possibly corresponds to TRBD1 (6 bases). There are 14 residues in the CDR3. Per germline, CDR1 MNHEY and CDR2 SVGAGI. Deletions cut 8 bases from V and 4 bases from J, with 17 bases between. The CDR3 protein is CASSRGAPGTEAFF. CDR3 DNA: TGTGCCAGCTCACGGGGGGCGCCGGGCACTGAAGCTTTCTTT.

CDR3 residues: CASSRDRGDYGYTF. CDR3 in DNA: TGTGCCAGCAGCCGGGACAGGGGAGACTATGGCTACACCTTC. The chain links TRBV5-4 to TRBJ1-2; 10 bases agree with TRBD1. With V trimmed by 4 bases and J by 3 bases, 3 bases remained unmatched. The CDR3 extends over 14 amino acids. The germline V gene has CDR1 SGHNT and CDR2 YYREEE (reference sequence).

This sequence joins TRBV5-1 and TRBJ1-6; the match to TRBD1 covers 9 bases. Germline V gene data show CDR1 as SGHRS and CDR2 as YFSETQ. The V gene end was trimmed by 6 bases and the J gene end by 10 bases; junction bases not matched to a gene: 14. The CDR3 extends over 16 amino acids. CDR3 loop: CASTLAPRTGVSPLHF. CDR3 in DNA: TGCGCCAGCACCCTGGCCCCTCGGACAGGGGTGTCACCCCTCCACTTT.

The chain recombines TRBV2 with TRBJ2-2; D is perhaps TRBD2 (6 bases). The length of the CDR3 is 14 residues. Trimming shortened V by 6 bases and J by 2 bases, and 10 bases separated the two germline ends. In germline, CDR1 is SNHLY, CDR2 FYNNEI. The CDR3 DNA reads TGTGCCAGCAGGGCCGGGACTAACACCGGGGAGCTGTTTTTT. Residues: CASRAGTNTGELFF.

The rearrangement links TRBV7-2 to TRBJ1-1; D not resolved. Trimming stripped 4 bases from V and 8 bases from J, with 17 bases between. In germline, CDR1 is SGHTA, CDR2 FQGNSA. The CDR3 sequence is 14 residues long. The CDR3, as DNA: TGTGCCAGCAGCTCCCAACTTTTTAATAAGGAAGCTTTCTTT. It specifies CASSSQLFNKEAFF.

The V gene is TRBV19, the J gene TRBJ1-2; D gene ambiguous. The CDR3 is 14 residues long. V gave up 5 bases and J gave up 6 bases, with 16 bases separating them. CDR1 LNHDA and CDR2 SQIVND come from the germline V gene (reference sequence). DNA for the CDR3: TGTGCCAGTAGTCCCGGTCTAGAGTCTGATGGCTACACCTTC. As protein: CASSPGLESDGYTF.

The sample holds one count of this clone. The genes are TRBV15 and TRBJ2-5; D possibly corresponds to TRBD1 (6 bases). Germline CDR1 and CDR2: LNHNV and YYDKDF (reference sequence). This CDR3 has 16 amino acids. Trimming cost V 5 bases and J 0 bases, with 16 bases left between them. As DNA, the CDR3 is TGTGCCACCAGCGGTACAGGGTCCTTGTACCAAGAGACCCAGTACTTC. Protein sequence: CATSGTGSLYQETQYF. The full variable domain, its missing parts supplied by reference TRBV15 and TRBJ2-5, is DAMVIQNPRYQVTQFGKPVTLSCSQTLNHNVMYWYQQKSSQAPKLLFHYYDKDFNNEADTPDNFQSRRPNTSFCFLDIRSPGLGDTAMYLCATSGTGSLYQETQYFGPGTRLLVL.

This clone was found once. The V call is TRBV28, the J call TRBJ1-5; D is perhaps TRBD1 (6 bases). This CDR3 spans 15 amino acids. Trimming shortened V by 5 bases and J by 2 bases, and 13 bases separated the two germline ends. Germline V CDR1 and CDR2: MDHEN, SYDVKM. The CDR3 bases are TGTGCCAGCAGTCCGCCGTCAGGGGGCAATCAGCCCCAGCATTTT. Its protein is CASSPPSGGNQPQHF.

The chain recombines TRBV5-6 with TRBJ2-5; TRBD2 agrees at 13 bases. J lost 6 bases, V lost 4 bases, and 15 bases had no gene match. This CDR3 contains 18 residues. Germline V lookup: CDR1 SGHDT, CDR2 YYEEEE. This chain's CDR3 is CASSTRSGRLAGGQTQYF. The CDR3 DNA is TGTGCCAGCAGCACCCGATCGGGACGACTAGCGGGAGGCCAGACCCAGTACTTC.

The chain carries TRBV3-1 (or the pseudogene TRBV3-2) and TRBJ2-5, with no clear D. Germline loops: CDR1 LGHDT, CDR2 YNNKEL (reference sequence). The CDR3 has 15 residues. Trimming cost V 0 bases and J 1 base, with 9 bases left between them. The CDR3 region has the DNA TGTGCCAGCAGCCAAGATGGCCAGGTCCAAGAGACCCAGTACTTC. This sequence encodes CASSQDGQVQETQYF.

V gene TRBV4-1 combines with J gene TRBJ1-6, with D unclear. There are 18 residues in the CDR3. Germline V lookup: CDR1 MGHRA, CDR2 YSYEKL. Trimming removed 2 bases at V and 0 bases at J, with 14 bases between. CDR3 region: CASSQSSPVSSYNSPLHF. CDR3 bases: TGCGCCAGCAGCCAATCATCCCCAGTCAGCTCCTATAATTCACCCCTCCACTTT.